This entry concerns a single T cell receptor beta chain. Primers: 60 Vbeta forward and 13 Jbeta reverse. Clones were sequenced by immunoSEQ multiplex PCR, and TCRdb holds only the in-frame ones, with some missing. This repertoire shows approximately 220,000 clones, 75% to 85% found once; its top ten account for roughly 1.3%. This record belongs to a study of cytomegalovirus exposure and HLA in healthy donors. The V end was cut by 8 bases, the J end by 0 bases, with 19 bases between. From germline, CDR1 is MNHEY and CDR2 SMNVEV (reference sequence). The length of the CDR3 is 16 residues. The sample taken for sequencing was PBMCs. The sequence derives from a girl between 5 and 17 years old in good health and CMV-seronegative. The chain has TRBV27 and TRBJ1-1; D is unresolved. The CDR3 sequence is CASHPTKNTVNTEAFF. CDR3 coding DNA: TGTGCCAGCCACCCGACTAAGAATACGGTGAACACTGAAGCTTTCTTT.